The clone carrying this T cell receptor beta chain has a count of ten or more. The data were obtained in a study of identical twins. TCRdb fed the 5' RACE reads into MiXCR, producing one record per CDR3 protein. The table shows 200,000 to 250,000 distinct CDR3 sequences, with 6.5% to 8.5% occurring only once. These same data were also listed under a study on yellow fever vaccine responses in identical twins.

The receptor's source is a woman aged 18-29 years in good health. The sample was memory (CD45RO+) T cells sorted from blood.

CDR3 in amino acids: CSAHPRAYEQYF. CDR3 nucleotides: TGCAGTGCCCACCCTCGGGCCTACGAGCAGTACTTC. V is TRBV20-1 and J is TRBJ2-7; no firm D call. Germline V lookup: CDR1 DFQATT, CDR2 SNEGSKA (reference sequence). V was pared by 6 bases and J by 2 bases, with 11 bases between. The CDR3 runs to 12 residues.